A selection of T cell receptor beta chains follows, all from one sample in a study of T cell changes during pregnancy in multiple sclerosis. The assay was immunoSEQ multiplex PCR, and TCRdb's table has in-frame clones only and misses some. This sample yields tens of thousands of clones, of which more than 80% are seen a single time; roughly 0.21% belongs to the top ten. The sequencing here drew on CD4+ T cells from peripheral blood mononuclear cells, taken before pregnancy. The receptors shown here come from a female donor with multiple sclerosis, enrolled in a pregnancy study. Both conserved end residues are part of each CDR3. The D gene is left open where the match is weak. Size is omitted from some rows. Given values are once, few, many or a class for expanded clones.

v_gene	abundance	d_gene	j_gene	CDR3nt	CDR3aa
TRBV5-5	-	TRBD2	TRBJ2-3	TGTGCCAGCAGCTTCTCTCCCGCTCGACTAGCGGGGGCAGATACGCAGTATTTT	CASSFSPARLAGADTQYF
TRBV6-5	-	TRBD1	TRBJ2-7	TGTGCCAGCAGACCGACAGGGAACTACTACGAGCAGTACTTC	CASRPTGNYYEQYF
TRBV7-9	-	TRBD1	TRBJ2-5	TGTGCCAGCAGCTTGGCAGGGGGACCTAACCCAGGGACCCAGTACTTC	CASSLAGGPNPGTQYF
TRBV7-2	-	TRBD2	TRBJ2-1	TGTGCCAGCAGCGTCCATTTGGGGGGGTTTTACAATGAGCAGTTCTTC	CASSVHLGGFYNEQFF
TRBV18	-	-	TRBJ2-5	TGTGCCAGCTCACCATTTGGCAGTCAAGAGACCCAGTACTTC	CASSPFGSQETQYF
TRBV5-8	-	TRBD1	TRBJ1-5	TGTGCCAGCAGCGTGGACAGGGGACTCAGCAATCAGCCCCAGCATTTT	CASSVDRGLSNQPQHF
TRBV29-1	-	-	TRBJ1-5	TGCAGCGCCGCGACAGGCAATCAGCCCCAGCATTTT	CSAATGNQPQHF
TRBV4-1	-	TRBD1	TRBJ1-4	TGCGCCAGCAGCCAGACCGGGACAGGGTACGGAAAACTGTTTTTT	CASSQTGTGYGKLFF
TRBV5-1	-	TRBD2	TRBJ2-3	TGCGCCAGCAGCTTGTGGGGGGGGGACACAGATACGCAGTATTTT	CASSLWGGDTDTQYF
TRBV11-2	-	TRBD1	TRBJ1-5	TGTGCCAGCAGCAAATCCGGGACAGGGGATCAGCCCCAGCATTTT	CASSKSGTGDQPQHF
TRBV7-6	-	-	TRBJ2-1	TGTGCCAGCAGCTTAGCGTATCGGACAGTCTACAATGAGCAGTTCTTC	CASSLAYRTVYNEQFF
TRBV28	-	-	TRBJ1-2	TGTGCCAGCAGGACCACCGGCTCGGGCTATGGCTACACCTTC	CASRTTGSGYGYTF
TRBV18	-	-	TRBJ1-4	TGTGCCAGCTCACCGCCCACAGGGTCGACTAATGAAAAACTGTTTTTT	CASSPPTGSTNEKLFF
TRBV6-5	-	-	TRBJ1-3	TGTGCCAGCAGTTCGCCCCAGCGCTCTGGAAACACCATATATTTT	CASSSPQRSGNTIYF
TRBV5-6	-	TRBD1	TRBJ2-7	TGTGCCAGCAGCTTGGTGGGACAGTACGAGCAGTACTTC	CASSLVGQYEQYF
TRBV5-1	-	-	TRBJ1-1	TGCGCCAGCAGCTCCATCCAGGTCACTGAAGCTTTCTTT	CASSSIQVTEAFF
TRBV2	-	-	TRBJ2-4	TGTGCCAGCAGCTTGCAGGGTGTGGGGAACATTCAGTACTTC	CASSLQGVGNIQYF
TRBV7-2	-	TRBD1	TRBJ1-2	TGTGCCAGCAGCTCTCATGGGACAGTTTATGGCTACACCTTC	CASSSHGTVYGYTF
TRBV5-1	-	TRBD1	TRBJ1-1	TGCGCCAGCAGCCGTACTGAGACAGGGAGGCATACTGAAGCTTTCTTT	CASSRTETGRHTEAFF
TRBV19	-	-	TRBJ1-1	TGTGCCAGTAGTGGGGGCAGGGGCATGAACACTGAAGCTTTCTTT	CASSGGRGMNTEAFF
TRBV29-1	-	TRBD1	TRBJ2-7	TGCAGTCACTCCACAGGGGGCGAGCAGTACTTC	CSHSTGGEQYF
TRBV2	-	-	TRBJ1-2	TGTGCCAGCAGTGCCCGGAGGGAGTCCTATGGCTACACCTTC	CASSARRESYGYTF
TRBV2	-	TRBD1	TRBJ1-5	TGTGCCAGCACCTTGGCGGGACAGCTAAATCAGCCCCAGCATTTT	CASTLAGQLNQPQHF
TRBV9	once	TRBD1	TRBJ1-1	TGTGCCAGCAGCGTAGAAGCCAGGGGGGACACTGAAGCTTTCTTT	CASSVEARGDTEAFF
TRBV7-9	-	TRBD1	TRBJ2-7	TGTGCCAGCAGCTTCGGGGACCAGGGGGTCTTGAAGTACTTC	CASSFGDQGVLKYF
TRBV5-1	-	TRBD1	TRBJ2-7	TGCGCCAGCAGCTTGGCCGGGACAGGGGGCCACGAGCAGTACTTC	CASSLAGTGGHEQYF
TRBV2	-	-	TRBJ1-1	TGTGCCAGCACAAGGGGCGTCACTGAAGCTTTCTTT	CASTRGVTEAFF
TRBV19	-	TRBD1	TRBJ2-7	TGTGCCACTTCGGACAGGGACTACGAGCAGTACTTC	CATSDRDYEQYF
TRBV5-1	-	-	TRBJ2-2	TGCGCCAGCAGCTTGGGCGGGACAGCAAACACCGGGGAGCTGTTTTTT	CASSLGGTANTGELFF
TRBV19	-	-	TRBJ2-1	TGTGCCAGTGATCTGGGATCGGGTGGGGCTGAGCAGTTCTTC	CASDLGSGGAEQFF
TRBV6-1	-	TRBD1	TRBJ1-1	TGTGCCAGCAGTGCACAGGGGGTTGGCACTGAAGCTTTCTTT	CASSAQGVGTEAFF
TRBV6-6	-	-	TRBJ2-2	TGTGCCAGCAGTGGGACACGCAACACCGGGGAGCTGTTTTTT	CASSGTRNTGELFF
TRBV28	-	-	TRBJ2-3	TGTGCCAGCAGCCGCCACGACTACACAGATACGCAGTATTTT	CASSRHDYTDTQYF
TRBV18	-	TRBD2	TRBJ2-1	TGTGCCAGCTCACCACTTAGCGGGGGGGCAGGGAATGAGCAGTTCTTC	CASSPLSGGAGNEQFF
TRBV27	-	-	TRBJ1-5	TGTGCCAGCAGTTTTACAGCCATCCAGCCCCAGCATTTT	CASSFTAIQPQHF
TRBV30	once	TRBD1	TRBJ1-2	TGTGCCTGGGCGAGACAGGGGGCCTATGGCTACACCTTC	CAWARQGAYGYTF
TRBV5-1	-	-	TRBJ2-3	TGCGCCAGCTCAAGGGACTCGTACACAGATACGCAGTATTTT	CASSRDSYTDTQYF
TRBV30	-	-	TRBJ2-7	TGTGCCTGGAGTGTACTACGGAGACTGTACTTC	CAWSVLRRLYF
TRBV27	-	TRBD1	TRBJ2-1	TGTGCCAGCAGTCCCCGGGACAGGGGGCACAATGAGCAGTTCTTC	CASSPRDRGHNEQFF
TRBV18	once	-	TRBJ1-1	TGTGCCAGCTCACCGAAGGGGGTCGGGGTGAACACTGAAGCTTTCTTT	CASSPKGVGVNTEAFF
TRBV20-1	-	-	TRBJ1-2	TGCAGTGCTAGTTTAAATGGCTACACCTTC	CSASLNGYTF
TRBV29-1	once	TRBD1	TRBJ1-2	TGCAGCGCCGGGGGTGGGACAGGGTACTATGGCTACACCTTC	CSAGGGTGYYGYTF
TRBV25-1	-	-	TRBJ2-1	TGTGCCAGCAGTGACAGGGCTTCCTACAATGAGCAGTTCTTC	CASSDRASYNEQFF
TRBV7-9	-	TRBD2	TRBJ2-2	TGTGCCAGCAGCCCGCTGACGATAGCGGGAGTGGTCTCCGGGGAGCTGTTTTTT	CASSPLTIAGVVSGELFF
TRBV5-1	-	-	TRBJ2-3	TGCGCCAGCAGCTTGGGGAGGGCAGATACGCAGTATTTT	CASSLGRADTQYF
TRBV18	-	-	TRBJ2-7	TGTGCCAGCTCACCACAATTGCAGGGATCGAGTGAGCAGTACTTC	CASSPQLQGSSEQYF
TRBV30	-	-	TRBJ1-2	TGTGCCTGGAGTCCAGGGGACTATGGCTACACCTTC	CAWSPGDYGYTF
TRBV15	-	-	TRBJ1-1	TGTGCCACCAGCAGAGCAGGGGCTGCGGGCACTGAAGCTTTCTTT	CATSRAGAAGTEAFF
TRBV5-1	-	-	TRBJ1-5	TGCGCCAGCAGCTTGGTTCCAGGGGCTGGCCCCCAGCATTTT	CASSLVPGAGPQHF